This T cell receptor (beta chain) appears in the sequencing data of a study of T cell repertoires in cytomegalovirus infection (dated by TCRdb to the late 2010s). Turning to the overall study: The peptide stimulations were aimed at well-studied HLA-B-restricted epitopes as well as recently identified HLA-C-restricted CMV epitopes, whose presentation resists viral immunomodulation. Donor HLA type was relevant to the analysis, because carriage of CMV infection together with the matching HLA type was indicated by public TCR beta signatures. Overall study results and their limits: In both this cohort and an independent roughly 330-donor cohort, the cumulative frequency of public TCR beta family members distinguished carriers of CMV infection plus the relevant HLA type. The ex vivo response was dominated by HLA-C-restricted CMV-specific TCR beta clonotypes, which also provided the single most frequent clonotype in two of eight donors.

Sequencing took place on an Illumina HiSeq 1500. TCRdb reran the public reads through fastp at Q25 and MiXCR, keeping productive beta chains. CDR3 protein duplicates are merged, each entry listing the most common genes and DNA. A total of tens of thousands of distinct CDR3 sequences appear in this sample, under 30% of them only once. The ten top clones hold approximately 53% of the sample. Per the publication, the treatment or condition label means: in vitro stimulation with specific CMV peptide epitopes to enrich CMV-specific T cells. Taken from the germline V gene, the CDR1 and CDR2 loops are LGHNA and YSLEER. The CDR3 numbers 13 residues from cysteine through phenylalanine. CDR3 DNA only is kept here, 39 bases in frame from base 1. The V end loses 0 bases and the J end loses 4 bases, and a stretch of 6 bases separates them. This clonotype was detected only a few times. The target of this receptor is not known. The record has no base qualities; no much larger clone is one base away.

Sequencing used CD8+ T cells from cultured PBMCs, obtained from culture after CMV antigen stimulation. In this chain, TRBV4-3 is recombined with TRBJ1-2; the D gene cannot be resolved reliably. The source of this sequence is a human donor in good health (CMV status not recorded). Some clones in this sample may be carry-over from other donors' samples. The CDR3 protein sequence reads: CASSQELGYGYTF. Here is the DNA: TGCGCCAGCAGCCAAGAGCTAGGCTATGGCTACACCTTC.